This TCR beta chain was sequenced during a study of siplizumab effects on memory and regulatory T cells. Measured with immunoSEQ multiplex PCR; TCRdb has only the in-frame clones, and not every one. The sample yields tens of thousands of clones, less than 90% seen once. CDR1 and CDR2 from the germline V gene are MNHEY and SMNVEV (reference sequence). Losses at the gene ends were 5 bases for V and 5 bases for J; bases not matched to a gene: 8. This CDR3 has 14 amino acids. Sequencing input: naive CD8+ T cells sorted from blood. The chain employs TRBV27 and TRBJ2-7; 8 bases agree with TRBD2. This receptor was identified in a human donor in good health. The CDR3 coding sequence is TGTGCCAGCAGTCTTCGACTAGCGTCCAACGAGCAGTACTTC. It translates to CASSLRLASNEQYF.